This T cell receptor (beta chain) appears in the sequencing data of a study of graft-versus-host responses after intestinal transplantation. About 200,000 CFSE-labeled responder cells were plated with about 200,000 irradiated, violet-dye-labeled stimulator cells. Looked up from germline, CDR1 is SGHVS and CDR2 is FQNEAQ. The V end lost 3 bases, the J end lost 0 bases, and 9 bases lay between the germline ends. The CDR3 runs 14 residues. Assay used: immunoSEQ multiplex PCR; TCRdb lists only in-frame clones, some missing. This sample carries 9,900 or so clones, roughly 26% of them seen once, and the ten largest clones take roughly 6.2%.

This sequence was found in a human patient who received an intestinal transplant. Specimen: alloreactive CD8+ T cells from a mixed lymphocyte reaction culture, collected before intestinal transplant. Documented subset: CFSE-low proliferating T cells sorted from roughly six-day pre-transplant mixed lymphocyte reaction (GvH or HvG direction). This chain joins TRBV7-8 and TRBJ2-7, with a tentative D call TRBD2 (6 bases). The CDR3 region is CASSFTSHSYEQYF. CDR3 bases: TGTGCCAGCAGCTTTACTAGCCACTCCTACGAGCAGTACTTC.